Sequencing of this TCR beta chain was carried out in a study of regulatory T cells in long-lasting Graves disease. General study points: Accuracy might have suffered from few samples. The study found TRBV28, TRBJ1-2 and TRBJ2-5 favored in persistent disease.

Described time point: newly diagnosed GD, antithyroid drugs for less than 3 months. With RNA extracted from PBMCs as input, the TCR library was made. An endocrinology department in Xi'an, China, recruited the patients. V was clipped by 1 base and J by 3 bases, with 10 bases between them. Looked up from germline, CDR1 is SGHDT and CDR2 is YYEEEE. The CDR3 consists of 14 residues. Libraries of TCR beta came from iRepertoire HTBI primers plus Arm-PCR of CDR3 regions. Study processing details: Overall, samples carried 60 to 65 TRBV and about 15 TRBJ segments. TCRdb re-called the multiplex PCR reads through MiXCR, storing one row per CDR3 protein. TCRdb assigned the V and J calls; the authors' analysis was not used. The sample has 350,000 to 400,000 distinct CDR3 sequences, about a sixth seen once; the top ten hold around a fifth. This clonotype was seen at least ten times. Its antigen is currently unknown.

The TCR was taken from a female donor with Graves disease. The source was peripheral blood mononuclear cells (PBMCs), collected at new diagnosis, from a patient treated with antithyroid drugs. V gene TRBV5-6 combines with J gene TRBJ1-2; perhaps TRBD1 as D (6 bases). The DNA of the CDR3 is TGTGCCAGCAGCTTGAGTCCAGGGGACTATGGCTACACCTTC. It specifies CASSLSPGDYGYTF.